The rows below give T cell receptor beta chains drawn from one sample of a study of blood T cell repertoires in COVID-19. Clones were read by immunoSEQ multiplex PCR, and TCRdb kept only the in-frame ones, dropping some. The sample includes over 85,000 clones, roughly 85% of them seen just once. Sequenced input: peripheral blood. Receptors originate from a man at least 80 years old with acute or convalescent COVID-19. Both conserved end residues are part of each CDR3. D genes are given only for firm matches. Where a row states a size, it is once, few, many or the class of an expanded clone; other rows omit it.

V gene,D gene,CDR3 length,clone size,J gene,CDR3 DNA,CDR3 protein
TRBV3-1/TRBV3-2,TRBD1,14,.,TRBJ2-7,TGTGCCAGCTCGAACAGGGGCAACTCCTACGAGCAGTACTTC,CASSNRGNSYEQYF
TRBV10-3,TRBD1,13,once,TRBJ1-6,TGTGCCATCACCGGGACAGGGGATTCACCCCTCCACTTT,CAITGTGDSPLHF
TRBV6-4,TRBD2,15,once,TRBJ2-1,TGTGCCAGCAGTGACTGGGGGGGTATAAACAATGAGCAGTTCTTC,CASSDWGGINNEQFF
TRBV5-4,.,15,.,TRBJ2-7,TGTGCCAGCAGCGAGACCCTAGCGAAGTCCTACGAGCAGTACTTC,CASSETLAKSYEQYF
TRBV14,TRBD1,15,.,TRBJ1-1,TGTGCCAGCAGCCAGGGACAGGGTGCGAACACTGAAGCTTTCTTT,CASSQGQGANTEAFF
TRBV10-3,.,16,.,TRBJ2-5,TGTGCCATCAGTGAGTCTAGGGGACAAACGCAAGAGACCCAGTACTTC,CAISESRGQTQETQYF
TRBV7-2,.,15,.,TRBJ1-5,TGTGCCAGCAGCTTAGCGGGGGGAGGGGGTCAGCCCCAGCATTTT,CASSLAGGGGQPQHF
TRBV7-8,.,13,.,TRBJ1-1,TGTGCCAGCAGCCGGACAATGAACACTGAAGCTTTCTTT,CASSRTMNTEAFF
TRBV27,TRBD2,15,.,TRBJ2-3,TGTGCTCCCACGGAGCTTGCGGGAGGTCGAGATACGCAGTATTTT,CAPTELAGGRDTQYF
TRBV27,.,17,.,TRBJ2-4,TGTGCCAGCAGTTTATCCCCCCCCCTGATAAGGAGGAACATTCAGTACTTC,CASSLSPPLIRRNIQYF
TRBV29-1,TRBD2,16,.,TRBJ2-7,TGCAGCGTTAGGGGGGGGCTAGCGGGTCGCTCCTACGAGCAGTACTTC,CSVRGGLAGRSYEQYF
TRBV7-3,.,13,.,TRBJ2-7,TGTGCCAGCAGCCAGGACAGTTCCTACGAGCAGTACTTC,CASSQDSSYEQYF
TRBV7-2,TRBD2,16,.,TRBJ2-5,TGTGCCAGCAGCCCTTTTCCCGGGACTAGCAGGGAGACCCAGTACTTC,CASSPFPGTSRETQYF
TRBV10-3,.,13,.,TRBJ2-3,TGTGCCCTACGACTAGGGGACACAGATACGCAGTATTTT,CALRLGDTDTQYF
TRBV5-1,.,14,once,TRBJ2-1,TGCGCCAGCAGCTTGTTAAAAGGGGGCAATGAGCAGTTCTTC,CASSLLKGGNEQFF
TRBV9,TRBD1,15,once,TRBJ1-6,TGTGCCAGCAGCGTATCAGGGGGCCTCAATTCACCCCTCCACTTT,CASSVSGGLNSPLHF
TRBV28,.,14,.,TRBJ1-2,TGTGCCAGCAGTTCGGCAGGGTCTAGCTATGGCTACACCTTC,CASSSAGSSYGYTF
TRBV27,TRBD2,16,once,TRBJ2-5,TGTGCCAGCAGTCCGAGGCTAGCGGGTGGGGGGGAGACCCAGTACTTC,CASSPRLAGGGETQYF
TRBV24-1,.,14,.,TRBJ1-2,TGTGCCACCAGTGACGGCAGGGCTGTCTATGGCTACACCTTC,CATSDGRAVYGYTF
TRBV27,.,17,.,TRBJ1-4,TGTGCCAGCACCAACCGCCCCCCGGGGGGTTCTAATGAAAAACTGTTTTTT,CASTNRPPGGSNEKLFF
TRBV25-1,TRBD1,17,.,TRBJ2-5,TGTGCCAGCAGTGAACCCTCTCTGACAGGGGGCCGTGAGACCCAGTACTTC,CASSEPSLTGGRETQYF
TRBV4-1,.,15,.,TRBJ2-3,TGCGCCAGCAGCCAGTTAGCGGCTCCCAGAGATACGCAGTATTTT,CASSQLAAPRDTQYF
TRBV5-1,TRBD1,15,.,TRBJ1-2,TGCGCCAGCAGCCCGAGGGCAGGGGGTGACTATGGCTACACCTTC,CASSPRAGGDYGYTF
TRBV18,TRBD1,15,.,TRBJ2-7,TGTGCCAGCTCACCAACGCAGGGGGCGTCCCACGAGCAGTACTTC,CASSPTQGASHEQYF
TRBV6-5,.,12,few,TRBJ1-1,TGCCTGGCCAGGGAAACGAACACTGAAGCTTTCTTT,CLARETNTEAFF
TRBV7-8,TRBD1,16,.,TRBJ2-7,TGTGCCAGCAGCTTAGCGTCCCGGACAGGGGGCTACGAGCAGTACTTC,CASSLASRTGGYEQYF
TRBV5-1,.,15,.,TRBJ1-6,TGCGCCAGCAGCTCCCGGGACATCCAAAATTCACCCCTCCACTTT,CASSSRDIQNSPLHF
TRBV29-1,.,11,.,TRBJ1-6,TGCAGCGTAACAGGCAATTCACCCCTCCACTTT,CSVTGNSPLHF
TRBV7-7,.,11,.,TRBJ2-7,TGTGCTAGCAGCCAAGGGGCCGAGCAGTACTTC,CASSQGAEQYF
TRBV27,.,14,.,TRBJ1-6,TGTGCCAGCAGTTTGAACAGGGAGGGTTCACCCCTCCACTTT,CASSLNREGSPLHF
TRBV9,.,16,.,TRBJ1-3,TGTGCCAGCAGCGTAGGGTCGGTAGTCTCTGGAAACACCATATATTTT,CASSVGSVVSGNTIYF
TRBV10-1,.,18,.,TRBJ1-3,TGCGCCAGCAGTGAGTCTAAGCTTCAACGGGGGTCTGGAAACACCATATATTTT,CASSESKLQRGSGNTIYF
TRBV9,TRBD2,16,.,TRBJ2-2,TGTGCCAGCAGCGTAGTAAGTGCGGGAGAAACCGGGGAGCTGTTTTTT,CASSVVSAGETGELFF
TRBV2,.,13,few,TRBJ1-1,TGTGCCAGCAGTGCTGACATGAACACTGAAGCTTTCTTT,CASSADMNTEAFF
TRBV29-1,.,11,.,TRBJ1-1,TGCAGCGTTGAACCGTACACTGAAGCTTTCTTT,CSVEPYTEAFF
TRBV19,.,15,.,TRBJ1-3,TGTGCCAGTATCGCCGACAGGACCTCTGGAAACACCATATATTTT,CASIADRTSGNTIYF
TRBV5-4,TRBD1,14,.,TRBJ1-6,TGTGCCAGCAGCGGCACAGGGGTCAATTCACCCCTCCACTTT,CASSGTGVNSPLHF
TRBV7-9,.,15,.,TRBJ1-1,TGTGCCAGCAGCCCCCAGCGGGGAGGGGACACTGAAGCTTTCTTT,CASSPQRGGDTEAFF
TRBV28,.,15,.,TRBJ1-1,TGTGCCAGCAGTTTTCGACAGGTCATGAACACTGAAGCTTTCTTT,CASSFRQVMNTEAFF
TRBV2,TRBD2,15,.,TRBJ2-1,TGTGCCAGCAGTGAAAGAGCGGGAGGCCTCTTAGAGCAGTTCTTC,CASSERAGGLLEQFF
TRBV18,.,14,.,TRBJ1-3,TGTGCCAGCTCCCAAACAGGGATCGGAAACACCATATATTTT,CASSQTGIGNTIYF
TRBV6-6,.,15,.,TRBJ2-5,TGTGCCAGCGCCTGGGGGGAGCGGTTGCAAGAGACCCAGTACTTC,CASAWGERLQETQYF
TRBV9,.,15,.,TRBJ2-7,TGTGCCAGCAGCAGAGCAGGGTCGGAAACCTACGAGCAGTACTTC,CASSRAGSETYEQYF
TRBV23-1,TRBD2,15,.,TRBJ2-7,TGCGCCAGCAGTCAATCGGATCAGGGAGGGCACGAGCAGTACTTC,CASSQSDQGGHEQYF
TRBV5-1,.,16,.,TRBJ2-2,TGCGCCAGCAGCTTGGGACTTATGGAGAGTGGCGGGGAGCTGTTTTTT,CASSLGLMESGGELFF
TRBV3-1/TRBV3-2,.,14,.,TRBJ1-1,TGTGCCAGCAGCCAAGTGTCGGGAGACACTGAAGCTTTCTTT,CASSQVSGDTEAFF
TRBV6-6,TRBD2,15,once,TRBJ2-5,TGTGCCAGCAGTTACCCGGGACTAGCGAAAGAGACCCAGTACTTC,CASSYPGLAKETQYF
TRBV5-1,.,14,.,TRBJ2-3,TGCGCCAGCAGCTTGGTCAGGGTGGCAGATACGCAGTATTTT,CASSLVRVADTQYF
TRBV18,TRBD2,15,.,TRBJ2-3,TGTGCCAGCTCACCACCGGGACTAGGGCAAGGTACGCAGTATTTT,CASSPPGLGQGTQYF
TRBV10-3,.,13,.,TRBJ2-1,TGTGCCATCAGGGACCTTAGGGGGAATGAGCAGTTCTTC,CAIRDLRGNEQFF
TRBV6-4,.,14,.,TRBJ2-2,TGTGCCAGCAGTGACTCAGGGAGCACCGGGGAGCTGTTTTTT,CASSDSGSTGELFF
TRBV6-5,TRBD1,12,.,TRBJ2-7,TGTGCCAGCCAAGGCAGGGGGTACGAGCAGTACTTC,CASQGRGYEQYF
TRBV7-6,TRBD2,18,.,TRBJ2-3,TGTGCCAGCAGCTTAAGGACTAGCGGGGGTTTGAGCACAGATACGCAGTATTTT,CASSLRTSGGLSTDTQYF
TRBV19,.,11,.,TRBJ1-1,TGTGCCATAAGGGAGTACGGTGAAGCTTTCTTT,CAIREYGEAFF